This TCR beta chain is from a study of blood T cell repertoires in COVID-19. The CDR3 extends over 17 amino acids. V was shortened by 3 bases and J by 0 bases, with 15 bases between the two germline ends. The germline CDR1 and CDR2 sequences are KGHSH and LQKENI. Authors' analysis steps: Estimation of nucleated cell counts was performed using reference gene primer amplification. Measured with immunoSEQ multiplex PCR; TCRdb has only the in-frame clones, and not every one. V and J calls and clone size come straight from that table; D and trimming were deduced from the DNA. There are 70,000 to 95,000 clones in the sample; 88% occur only once, and just under 7.5% lies in the top ten.

Specimen: peripheral blood. The sequence derives from an older man with acute or convalescent COVID-19. The J gene is TRBJ2-4, the V gene TRBV18, with D possibly TRBD2 on 5 matching bases. The CDR3 DNA reads TGTGCCAGCTCACCGTTGGCGGGCGATCTAGCCAAAAACATTCAGTACTTC. Protein: CASSPLAGDLAKNIQYF.